These T cell receptor beta chains were read from a single sample in a study of CXCR3-negative and CXCR3-positive naive CD8 T cells. TCRdb reanalyzed the 5' RACE reads and collapses them to one entry per CDR3 protein, without DNA. The ten most abundant clones cover 0.45% to 0.55% of a sample with 150,000 to 180,000 distinct CDR3 sequences. The sample taken for sequencing was naive CXCR3+ CD8+ T cells from blood. These receptors originate from a human donor in good health. Some clones in this sample may be carry-over from other donors' samples. Each CDR3 is given with its conserved first and last residue.

v_call,j_call,cdr3_aa
TRBV7-2,TRBJ2-7,CASSFYHGGDYEQYF
TRBV27,TRBJ2-4,CASSLDTRGDIQYF
TRBV28,TRBJ2-7,CASSLGGRGNEQYF
TRBV7-9,TRBJ2-7,CASSSRDRQTYEQYF
TRBV4-1,TRBJ2-5,CASSQPTGTEETQYF
TRBV11-2,TRBJ2-5,CASSLALDMPYQETQYF
TRBV28,TRBJ2-1,CASSLPPGKGEQFF
TRBV20-1,TRBJ2-1,CSARKRTEVGLIIHEQFF
TRBV28,TRBJ2-7,CASSFAPGGPGEQYF
TRBV5-6,TRBJ2-7,CASSLSGQGSYEQYF
TRBV19,TRBJ2-1,CASSIQGVYSNEQFF
TRBV7-9,TRBJ1-1,CASSWGTGGTEPFF
TRBV27,TRBJ2-7,CASSPTGGPEQYF
TRBV7-2,TRBJ1-2,CASSPQGSTTSYYGYTF
TRBV7-8,TRBJ2-5,CASSLWREETQYF
TRBV7-9,TRBJ2-1,CASSSQRDEQFF
TRBV15,TRBJ2-4,CATSRDLETGESIQYF
TRBV28,TRBJ2-5,CASSFQGGQETQYF
TRBV29-1,TRBJ2-3,CSVEEWGTQYF
TRBV30,TRBJ2-1,CASYKPRNPNNEQFF